The 25 T cell receptor beta chains below were found in one sample sequenced in a study of T-cell memory formation after mild COVID-19. One entry per CDR3 protein results from TCRdb running MiXCR on the 5' RACE reads. The data show fewer than 600,000 distinct CDR3 sequences, less than 25% seen once. Sequencing input: PBMCs or a T cell subset sorted from them (not recorded which). These receptors all stem from an adult woman who had mild COVID-19 (a few samples of this study predate the infection). Cell type and time point are not known.

This chain joins TRBV3-1 and TRBJ1-2, with D possibly matching TRBD1 (5 bases). CDR3 length: 13 amino acids. The V and J ends lost 0 bases and 6 bases respectively, with 8 bases between them. Germline CDR1 LGHDT, CDR2 YNNKEL (reference sequence). CDR3 sequence (DNA): TGTGCCAGCAGCCAAGAGGGGGTCCATGGCTACACCTTC. Protein sequence: CASSQEGVHGYTF.

The genes are TRBV5-5 and TRBJ2-3; no firm D call. The CDR3 spans 13 residues. From germline, CDR1 is SGHKS and CDR2 YYEKEE (reference sequence). V lost 2 bases and J lost 6, with 10 bases in between. CDR3 amino acids: CASSFVRQDTQYF. The DNA of the CDR3 is TGTGCCAGCAGCTTTGTCAGGCAGGATACGCAGTATTTT.

The V and J genes are TRBV3-1 and TRBJ2-3; D is possibly TRBD1 (6 bases). Germline values: CDR1 LGHDT, CDR2 YNNKEL (reference sequence). The CDR3 is 13 amino acids. Trimming removed 4 bases from V and 4 bases from J, with 9 bases in between. CDR3: CASSPDSADTQYF. The CDR3 DNA sequence: TGTGCCAGCAGCCCGGACAGCGCAGATACGCAGTATTTT.

The chain carries TRBV6-5 and TRBJ2-2; D remains ambiguous. The CDR3 is 11 amino acids. Germline CDR1 reads MNHEY; CDR2 reads SVGAGI. With 3 bases removed from V and 7 bases from J, the gap between germline ends came to 3 bases. The CDR3 region has the DNA TGTGCCAGCAGTTATCTCGGGGAGCTGTTTTTT. Amino acids: CASSYLGELFF.

This clonotype was seen only a few times. The J gene is TRBJ2-3, the V gene TRBV10-3; D unclear. Trimming took off 3 bases at V and 8 bases at J, with 9 bases between the two ends. Germline V lookup: CDR1 ENHRY, CDR2 SYGVKD. There are 12 residues in the CDR3. The CDR3 DNA follows: TGTGCCATCAGTGATTCCTTGGGTACGCAGTATTTT. It is translated as CAISDSLGTQYF.

This chain uses TRBV4-2 with TRBJ2-1; 7 bases map to TRBD1. Germline V gene sequence: CDR1 LGHNA, CDR2 YNFKEQ. The J segment lost 9 bases and the V segment lost 0 bases, leaving 8 bases of the junction unmatched. The length of the CDR3 is 15 residues. The CDR3 protein is CASSQEGTGAGEQFF. CDR3 nucleotides: TGTGCCAGCAGCCAAGAAGGAACAGGGGCTGGTGAGCAGTTCTTC.

This clonotype came up a few times. The chain has TRBV5-1 and TRBJ2-1; D is perhaps TRBD1 or TRBD2 (6 bases each). Deletions cut 1 base from V and 10 bases from J, with 12 bases between. This CDR3 region has 13 residues. Germline CDR1 SGHRS, CDR2 YFSETQ. CDR3 bases: TGCGCCAGCAGCTTGATTAGGGGGGCCGAGCAGTTCTTC. Encoded protein: CASSLIRGAEQFF.

The table lists this clonotype with a few counts. The J gene is TRBJ2-1, the V gene TRBV7-9; 10 bases agree with TRBD2. V was pared by 0 bases and J by 4 bases, with 15 bases of the junction left unmatched. Germline CDR1 and CDR2: SEHNR and FQNEAQ (reference sequence). The CDR3 length is 20 residues. The CDR3 is CASSLALISGRTPNYNEQFF. The CDR3 DNA reads as TGTGCCAGCAGCTTAGCGTTAATTAGCGGGAGGACCCCGAATTACAATGAGCAGTTCTTC.

This clonotype was recorded many times. The chain couples TRBV15 to TRBJ1-2; D is undetermined. V shed 1 base and J shed 3 bases, with 9 bases lying between them. The CDR3 consists of 14 residues. Germline V lookup: CDR1 LNHNV, CDR2 YYDKDF (reference sequence). Here the CDR3 reads CATSRGGLYYGYTF. CDR3 nucleotide sequence: TGTGCCACCAGCAGAGGAGGGCTCTACTATGGCTACACCTTC. The variable domain in full, with the rest retrieved from reference TRBV15 and TRBJ1-2, is DAMVIQNPRYQVTQFGKPVTLSCSQTLNHNVMYWYQQKSSQAPKLLFHYYDKDFNNEADTPDNFQSRRPNTSFCFLDIRSPGLGDTAMYLCATSRGGLYYGYTFGSGTRLTVV.

This chain uses TRBV7-9 with TRBJ2-3; D possibly uses TRBD1 or TRBD2 (6 bases each). V lost 2 bases and J 3 bases, leaving 24 bases between the germline ends. The CDR3 covers 19 residues. Germline values: CDR1 SEHNR, CDR2 FQNEAQ (reference sequence). CDR3 DNA sequence: TGTGCCAGCAGCTTAAGGAGTCCGTCCGGGGGCGGGTCGACAGATACGCAGTATTTT. Residues: CASSLRSPSGGGSTDTQYF.

The genes are TRBV20-1 and TRBJ2-3; 7 bases map to TRBD2. Germline CDR1 reads DFQATT; CDR2 reads SNEGSKA (reference sequence). CDR3 length: 12 amino acids. The CDR3 region has the DNA TGCAGCCTAGCGGACCCCACAGATACGCAGTATTTT. Protein product: CSLADPTDTQYF.

This clonotype was found a few times. The chain carries TRBV5-5 and TRBJ2-5; 8 bases align to TRBD2. This CDR3 has 14 amino acids. J gave up 4 bases and V 5 bases, and 7 bases lay outside the gene matches. Germline lookup yields CDR1 SGHKS and CDR2 YYEKEE (reference sequence). DNA of the CDR3: TGTGCCAGCAGTCGCCCGGCGGGAGGAGAGACCCAGTACTTC. It yields the protein CASSRPAGGETQYF.

The chain employs TRBV30 and TRBJ2-2; a weak D match, TRBD1 (5 bases). The length of the CDR3 is 14 residues. With 1 base removed from V and 4 bases from J, the gap between germline ends came to 10 bases. Germline-derived CDR1 and CDR2 are GTSNPN and SVGIG (reference sequence). The CDR3: CAWSEGLGTGELFF. CDR3 sequence (DNA): TGTGCCTGGAGTGAGGGGCTCGGCACCGGGGAGCTGTTTTTT.

J is TRBJ2-5 and V is TRBV7-3; TRBD2 matches 10 bases. The CDR3 runs to 15 residues. V lost 2 bases, J lost 6 bases, and 6 bases stayed unmatched. Germline V gene sequence: CDR1 SGHTA, CDR2 FQGTGA. The CDR3 is CASSLGGSGRKTQYF. The CDR3 nucleotides are TGTGCCAGCAGCTTAGGAGGTAGCGGGAGGAAGACCCAGTACTTC.

The V call is TRBV20-1, the J call TRBJ2-5; 11 nucleotides match TRBD2. The CDR3 is 12 residues long. The germline CDR1 and CDR2 sequences are DFQATT and SNEGSKA (reference sequence). The CDR3 DNA sequence: TGCGGAACTAGCGGGAGTATGGAGACCCAGTACTTC. Its protein product is CGTSGSMETQYF.

The CDR3 nucleotides read TGCAGTGCTTCTCGACTAGCGGTACTAGGAAATACGCAGTATTTT. It specifies CSASRLAVLGNTQYF. The chain combines TRBV20-1 with TRBJ2-3; 9 positions match TRBD2. This CDR3 spans 15 amino acids. Germline CDR1 and CDR2: DFQATT and SNEGSKA (reference sequence). Trimming took 5 bases from V and 7 from J; bases not matched to a gene: 13.

This clonotype turned up a few times. The gene calls are TRBV10-2 and TRBJ1-2; 7 bases are a match to TRBD1. The CDR3 spans 13 residues. Germline loops: CDR1 WSHSY, CDR2 SAAADI. J was trimmed by 5 bases and V by 6 bases; bases with no gene match: 6. CDR3 sequence reads: CASRATGRYGYTF. The CDR3 DNA follows: TGCGCCAGCAGGGCGACAGGGAGGTATGGCTACACCTTC.

This clonotype was seen a few times. The chain is built from TRBV6-5 and TRBJ2-2, with a weak D call TRBD1 (5 bases). The CDR3 length is 16 residues. Germline V gene sequence: CDR1 MNHEY, CDR2 SVGAGI. Trimming pared 4 bases from V and 1 base from J, leaving 13 bases between. As DNA, the CDR3 is TGTGCCAGCAGTTTCGTGGGGCGCCGGAACACCGGGGAGCTGTTTTTT. It yields the protein CASSFVGRRNTGELFF.

A few counts support this clonotype. DNA for the CDR3: TGTGCCAGCAGCTTGGGACACCGCCAAGAGACCCAGTACTTC. Protein product: CASSLGHRQETQYF. The rearrangement links TRBV11-2 to TRBJ2-5, with a possible D match to TRBD1 (6 bases). The germline gives CDR1 SGHAT, CDR2 FQNNGV. This CDR3 spans 14 amino acids. V dropped 3 bases and J dropped 1 base, with 9 bases sitting between them.

The chain uses TRBV29-1 and TRBJ1-3; 10 positions agree with TRBD1. Looked up from germline, CDR1 is SQVTM and CDR2 is ANQGSEA. The V and J ends lost 2 bases and 0 bases, in that order; junction bases with no gene match: 22. The CDR3 length is 22 residues. CDR3 in amino acids: CSVEKFDLLSPGQGPSGNTIYF. DNA of the CDR3: TGCAGCGTTGAAAAATTCGACCTACTCAGCCCGGGACAGGGGCCCTCTGGAAACACCATATATTTT.

The J gene is TRBJ2-7, the V gene TRBV12-3 or TRBV12-4; TRBD1 matches 7 bases. V dropped 7 bases and J dropped 4; count of bases not matched to a gene: 13. The CDR3 extends over 15 amino acids. The CDR3 DNA sequence: TGTGCCAGCACCACAGGGGCCGGGGAGCCTTACGAGCAGTACTTC. As protein: CASTTGAGEPYEQYF.

This chain joins TRBV5-6 and TRBJ2-3, with 7 bases lining up with TRBD1. The CDR3 length is 15 residues. The ends lost 3 bases at V and 4 bases at J; junction bases unmatched: 8. CDR1 and CDR2 (germline): SGHDT, YYEEEE. CDR3 protein: CASSSRQGRPDTQYF. In nucleotides, the CDR3 is TGTGCCAGCAGCTCCCGACAGGGACGGCCAGATACGCAGTATTTT.

This clonotype was seen a handful of times. The chain carries TRBV3-1 and TRBJ2-3, with TRBD2 matching 10 bases. The CDR3 spans 16 residues. Looked up from germline, CDR1 is LGHDT and CDR2 is YNNKEL (reference sequence). The J segment lost 4 bases and the V segment lost 4 bases, leaving 8 bases of the junction unmatched. The DNA for the CDR3 is TGTGCCAGCAGCCCCCGGGGACTAGCGACCCCAGATACGCAGTATTTT. As protein: CASSPRGLATPDTQYF.

This chain connects TRBV20-1 to TRBJ1-1; weak D call: TRBD1 (5 bases). V shed 3 bases and J shed 4 bases, with 12 bases lying between them. Germline V gives CDR1 DFQATT, CDR2 SNEGSKA (reference sequence). This CDR3 is 13 amino acids long. The chain's CDR3 is CSASSPGVTEAFF. For the CDR3, the DNA is TGCAGTGCTAGTTCGCCGGGGGTCACTGAAGCTTTCTTT.

This clonotype was detected a few times. The rearrangement uses TRBV7-2 and TRBJ2-7, with TRBD2 identical over 10 bases. This CDR3 comprises 15 residues. CDR1 and CDR2 (germline): SGHTA, FQGNSA. The V segment lost 2 bases and the J segment 9 bases; nucleotides outside the gene matches: 10. CDR3 bases: TGTGCCAGCAGCTTATCAGCAAGCGGGGGGGCCGTGCAGTACTTC. Its translation: CASSLSASGGAVQYF.